The rows below give T cell receptor beta chains drawn from one sample of a study of naive and memory T cell subsets. TCRdb processed the 5' RACE reads anew with MiXCR; each CDR3 protein has one entry. This sample has over 45,000 distinct CDR3 sequences, with 4% to 5% found just once. Receptors were obtained from a female donor in good health. The CDR3 runs from the conserved cysteine through the conserved F or W. A clone size is listed for some rows: how often the clone was seen (once, few, many), or a class if it is expanded.

J | size | V | CDR3
TRBJ2-7 | many | TRBV11-2 | CASSLVAGYEQYF
TRBJ1-1 | many | TRBV7-2 | CASRDRVNTEAFF
TRBJ2-1 | many | TRBV18 | CASSPPGAYNEQFF
TRBJ2-6 | many | TRBV7-2 | CASSLYGLRANVLTF
TRBJ1-6 | few | TRBV5-1 | CASSSGTGDYNSPLHF
TRBJ2-1 | few | TRBV14 | CASNNRGFNEQFF
TRBJ1-1 | many | TRBV7-8 | CASSPWTDPLVAGAFF
TRBJ2-1 | few | TRBV5-1 | CASSENTGFGFF
TRBJ2-1 | many | TRBV19 | CASSGTGSAYNEQFF
TRBJ2-1 | - | TRBV28 | CASSLFGGGSSYNEQFF
TRBJ2-4 | many | TRBV6-2/TRBV6-3 | CASSRDKNIQYF
TRBJ2-7 | few | TRBV28 | CASSGQGAGSYEQYF
TRBJ2-3 | few | TRBV13 | CASSLAQEGMEGTQYF
TRBJ2-6 | many | TRBV10-3 | CAISESGPGANVLTF
TRBJ2-1 | many | TRBV29-1 | CSVLASHLPGLAGGEQFF
TRBJ2-6 | many | TRBV11-2 | CASSSGEGLRTGANVLTF
TRBJ2-1 | few | TRBV11-1 | CASSYGDWLQMCSNEQFF
TRBJ2-7 | many | TRBV10-3 | CAIRAGAGSYEQYF
TRBJ1-2 | many | TRBV12-3/TRBV12-4 | CASSTTVINYGYTF
TRBJ2-1 | - | TRBV14 | CASSQAWVGRNEQFF
TRBJ2-7 | few | TRBV28 | CASSLYGPGLYEQYF
TRBJ2-3 | many | TRBV27 | CASSLWGVGSDTQYF
TRBJ1-3 | many | TRBV29-1 | CSADRGSGNTIYF
TRBJ2-1 | many | TRBV19 | CASSILAANEQFF
TRBJ2-1 | many | TRBV20-1 | CSARVAGGPYNEQFF
TRBJ2-6 | many | TRBV29-1 | CSVFELAQGSGANVLTF
TRBJ1-1 | many | TRBV11-2 | CASSPRGVKNTEAFF
TRBJ2-1 | many | TRBV29-1 | CSVESWSGYNEQFF
TRBJ2-3 | many | TRBV5-4 | CASRANVAGGTDTQYF
TRBJ2-3 | many | TRBV7-8 | CASSSRLAGKKDTQYF
TRBJ1-2 | many | TRBV11-2 | CASSRPRRVNYGYTF
TRBJ1-2 | few | TRBV6-2/TRBV6-3 | CASSHRGYPYGYTF
TRBJ2-3 | many | TRBV6-4 | CASSDSGGGADTQYF
TRBJ2-5 | many | TRBV7-3 | CASSLTGQMWETQYF
TRBJ2-7 | few | TRBV29-1 | CSVVGGGYEQYF
TRBJ1-1 | - | TRBV2 | CASSGTGGRNTEAFF
TRBJ2-7 | few | TRBV7-2 | CASSLDPTGLGEQYF
TRBJ2-1 | many | TRBV6-5 | CASGGILFHEQFF
TRBJ1-6 | many | TRBV5-1 | CASSSADSNSPLHF
TRBJ2-3 | many | TRBV6-2/TRBV6-3 | CASRFGTGTDTQYF
TRBJ2-1 | few | TRBV29-1 | CSVVRQCNNEQFF
TRBJ1-2 | many | TRBV19 | CASSTVGVYGYTF
TRBJ2-7 | - | TRBV28 | CASSLRQLYEQYF
TRBJ2-7 | few | TRBV27 | CASSYPGEGLHEQYF
TRBJ2-2 | many | TRBV5-6 | CASKGLNTGELFF
TRBJ2-7 | many | TRBV29-1 | CSVSGGATYEQYF
TRBJ2-5 | many | TRBV29-1 | CSVDNGYRDQETQYF
TRBJ2-7 | many | TRBV20-1 | CSARNWTAYYEQYF
TRBJ2-1 | many | TRBV12-3/TRBV12-4 | CASSSQLAATPYNEQFF
TRBJ2-5 | many | TRBV27 | CASSPRDRLQETQYF
TRBJ1-6 | many | TRBV20-1 | CSATAGNSNSPLHF
TRBJ2-7 | many | TRBV19 | CASSSGQGAHYEQYF
TRBJ2-1 | few | TRBV10-3 | CAISESTPSGRYNEQFF
TRBJ2-5 | many | TRBV5-1 | CASSSGPEKETQYF
TRBJ1-5 | many | TRBV20-1 | CSARDGGLPQGQPQHF
TRBJ2-7 | many | TRBV20-1 | CSAHRESSYEQYF
TRBJ1-4 | many | TRBV6-1 | CASSRPARLGYRSDEKLFF
TRBJ2-6 | few | TRBV5-6 | CASSVPVSGANVLTF
TRBJ2-6 | few | TRBV5-1 | CASSLAGTRGSSGANVLTF